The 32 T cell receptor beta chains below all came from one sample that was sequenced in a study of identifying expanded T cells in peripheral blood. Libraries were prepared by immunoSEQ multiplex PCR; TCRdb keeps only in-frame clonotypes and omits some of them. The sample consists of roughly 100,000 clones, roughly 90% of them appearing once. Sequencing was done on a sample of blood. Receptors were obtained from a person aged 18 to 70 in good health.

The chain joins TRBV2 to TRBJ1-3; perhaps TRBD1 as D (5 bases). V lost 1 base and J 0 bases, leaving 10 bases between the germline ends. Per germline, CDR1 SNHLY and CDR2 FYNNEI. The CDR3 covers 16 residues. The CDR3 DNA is TGTGCCAGCAGTGAAGATCGGGGGTACTCTGGAAACACCATATATTTT. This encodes CASSEDRGYSGNTIYF.

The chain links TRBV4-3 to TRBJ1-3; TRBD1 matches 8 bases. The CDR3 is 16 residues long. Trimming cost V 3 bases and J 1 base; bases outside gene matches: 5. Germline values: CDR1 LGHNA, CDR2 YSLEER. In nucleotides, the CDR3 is TGCGCCAGCAGCCACACCGACAGGGGTTCTGGAAACACCATATATTTT. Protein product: CASSHTDRGSGNTIYF.

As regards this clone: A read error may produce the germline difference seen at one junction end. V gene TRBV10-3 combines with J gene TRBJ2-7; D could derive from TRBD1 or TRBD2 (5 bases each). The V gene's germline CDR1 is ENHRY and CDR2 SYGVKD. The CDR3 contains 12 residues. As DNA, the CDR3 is TGTGCCATCAGTGAGATGGGGGAAACTTCATTCTTC. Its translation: CAISEMGETSFF.

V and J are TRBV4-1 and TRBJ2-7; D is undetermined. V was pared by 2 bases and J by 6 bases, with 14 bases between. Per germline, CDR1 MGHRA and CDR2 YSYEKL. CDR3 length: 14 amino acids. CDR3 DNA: TGCGCCAGCAGCCAACCATCTATGACCGGCGAGCAGTACTTC. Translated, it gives CASSQPSMTGEQYF.

The CDR3, as DNA: TGTGCCAGCAGTCTAGCGGGGTACGAGCAGTACTTC. This codes for CASSLAGYEQYF. The chain combines TRBV28 with TRBJ2-7; 9 bases are a match to TRBD2. This CDR3 comprises 12 residues. Germline V gene data show CDR1 as MDHEN and CDR2 as SYDVKM. After removal of 5 bases from V and 4 bases from J, the junction contained 0 bases not matched to a gene.

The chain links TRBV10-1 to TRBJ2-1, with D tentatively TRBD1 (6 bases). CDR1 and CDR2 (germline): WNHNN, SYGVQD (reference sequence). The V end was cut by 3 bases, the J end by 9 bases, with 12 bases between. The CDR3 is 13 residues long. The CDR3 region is CASSDWGRGEQFF. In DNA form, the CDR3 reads TGCGCCAGCAGTGACTGGGGGCGCGGTGAGCAGTTCTTC.

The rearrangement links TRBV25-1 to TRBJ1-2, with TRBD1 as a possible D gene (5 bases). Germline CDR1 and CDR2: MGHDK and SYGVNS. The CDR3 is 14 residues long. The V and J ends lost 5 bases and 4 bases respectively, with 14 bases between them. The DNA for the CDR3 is TGTGCCAGCAGTCTATTGGGGGAGTCCTATGGCTACACCTTC. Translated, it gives CASSLLGESYGYTF.

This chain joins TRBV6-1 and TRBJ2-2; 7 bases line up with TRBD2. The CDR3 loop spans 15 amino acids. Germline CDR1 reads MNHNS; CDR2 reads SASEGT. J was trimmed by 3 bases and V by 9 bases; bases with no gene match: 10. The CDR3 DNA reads TGTGCCAGTGCCCCCCGGGGGGATTACACCGGGGAGCTGTTTTTT. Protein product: CASAPRGDYTGELFF.

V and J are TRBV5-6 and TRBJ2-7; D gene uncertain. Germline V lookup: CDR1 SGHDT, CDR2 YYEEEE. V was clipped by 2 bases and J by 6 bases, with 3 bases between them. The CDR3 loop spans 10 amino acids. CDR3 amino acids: CASSFSEQYF. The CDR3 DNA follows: TGTGCCAGCAGCTTCAGCGAGCAGTACTTC.

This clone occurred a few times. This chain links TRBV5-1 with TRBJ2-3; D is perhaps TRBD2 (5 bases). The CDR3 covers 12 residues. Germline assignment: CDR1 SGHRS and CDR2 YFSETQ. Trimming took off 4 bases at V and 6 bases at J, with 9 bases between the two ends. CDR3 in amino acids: CASSPEGDTQYF. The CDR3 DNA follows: TGCGCCAGCAGCCCAGAGGGTGATACGCAGTATTTT.

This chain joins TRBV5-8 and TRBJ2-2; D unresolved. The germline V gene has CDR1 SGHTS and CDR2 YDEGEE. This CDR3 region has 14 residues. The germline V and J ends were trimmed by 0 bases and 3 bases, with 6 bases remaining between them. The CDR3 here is CASSLEWDTGELFF. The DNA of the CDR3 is TGTGCCAGCAGCTTGGAGTGGGACACCGGGGAGCTGTTTTTT.

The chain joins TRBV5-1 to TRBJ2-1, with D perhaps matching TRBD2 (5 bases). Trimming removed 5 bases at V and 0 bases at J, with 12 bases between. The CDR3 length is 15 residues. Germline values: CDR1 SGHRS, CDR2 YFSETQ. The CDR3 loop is CASRGGRGSYNEQFF. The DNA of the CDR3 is TGCGCCAGCAGAGGTGGTCGGGGCTCCTACAATGAGCAGTTCTTC.

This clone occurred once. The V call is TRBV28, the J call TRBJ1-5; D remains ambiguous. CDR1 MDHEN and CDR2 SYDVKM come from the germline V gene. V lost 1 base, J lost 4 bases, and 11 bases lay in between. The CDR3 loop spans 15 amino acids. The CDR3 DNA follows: TGTGCCAGCAGTTTATTGCCCACGGCGAATCAGCCCCAGCATTTT. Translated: CASSLLPTANQPQHF.

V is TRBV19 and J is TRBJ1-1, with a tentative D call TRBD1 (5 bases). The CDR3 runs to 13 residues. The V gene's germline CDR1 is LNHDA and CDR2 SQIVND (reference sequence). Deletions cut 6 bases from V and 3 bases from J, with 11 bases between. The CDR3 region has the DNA TGTGCCAGTAGCTCAGGGATACACACTGAAGCTTTCTTT. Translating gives CASSSGIHTEAFF. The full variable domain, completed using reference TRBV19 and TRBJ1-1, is DGGITQSPKYLFRKEGQNVTLSCEQNLNHDAMYWYRQDPGQGLRLIYYSQIVNDFQKGDIAEGYSVSREKKESFPLTVTSAQKNPTAFYLCASSSGIHTEAFFGQGTRLTVV.

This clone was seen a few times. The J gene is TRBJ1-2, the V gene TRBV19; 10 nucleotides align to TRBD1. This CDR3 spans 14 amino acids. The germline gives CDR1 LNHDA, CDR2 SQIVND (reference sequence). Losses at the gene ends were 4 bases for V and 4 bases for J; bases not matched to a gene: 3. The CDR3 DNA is TGTGCCAGTAGTACGACAGGGGGCGGCTATGGCTACACCTTC. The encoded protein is CASSTTGGGYGYTF.

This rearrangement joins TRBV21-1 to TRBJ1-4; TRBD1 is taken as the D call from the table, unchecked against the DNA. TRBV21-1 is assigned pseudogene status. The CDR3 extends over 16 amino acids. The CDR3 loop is CASSKAQGRATEKLFF. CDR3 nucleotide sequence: TGTGCCAGCAGCAAAGCGCAAGGCAGGGCCACTGAAAAACTGTTTTTT.

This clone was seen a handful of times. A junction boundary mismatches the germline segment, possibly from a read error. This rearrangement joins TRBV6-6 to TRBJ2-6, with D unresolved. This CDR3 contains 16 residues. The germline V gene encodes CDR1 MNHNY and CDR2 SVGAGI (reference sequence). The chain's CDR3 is CASSTPRTKSGQRPDF. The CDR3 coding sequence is TGTGCCAGCAGTACGCCCCGAACAAAGTCGGGCCAACGTCCTGACTTC.

DNA of the CDR3: TGTGCCAGCAGCCCCGGGGGGTTCGGCGGGGAGCTGTTTTTT. Translating gives CASSPGGFGGELFF. The V gene is TRBV6-5, the J gene TRBJ2-2; 7 bases map to TRBD2. V shed 6 bases, J shed 7 bases, and the junction held 8 bases outside the gene matches. The germline CDR1 and CDR2 sequences are MNHEY and SVGAGI. This CDR3 comprises 14 residues.

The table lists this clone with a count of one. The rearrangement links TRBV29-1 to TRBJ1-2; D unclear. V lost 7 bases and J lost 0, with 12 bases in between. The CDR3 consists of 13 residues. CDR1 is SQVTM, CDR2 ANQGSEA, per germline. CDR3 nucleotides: TGCAGCGCCATTGAGGGCACTAACTATGGCTACACCTTC. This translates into CSAIEGTNYGYTF. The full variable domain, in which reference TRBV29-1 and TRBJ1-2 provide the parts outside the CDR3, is SAVISQKPSRDICQRGTSLTIQCQVDSQVTMMFWYRQQPGQSLTLIATANQGSEATYESGFVIDKFPISRPNLTFSTLTVSNMSPEDSSIYLCSAIEGTNYGYTFGSGTRLTVV.

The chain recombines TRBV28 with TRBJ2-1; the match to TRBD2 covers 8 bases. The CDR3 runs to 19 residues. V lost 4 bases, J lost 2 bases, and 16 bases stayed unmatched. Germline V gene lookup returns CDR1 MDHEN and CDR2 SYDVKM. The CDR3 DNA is TGTGCCAGCAGTTACCCTCTCTTGCCGCGGGGGGAACCCTACAATGAGCAGTTCTTC. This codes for CASSYPLLPRGEPYNEQFF.

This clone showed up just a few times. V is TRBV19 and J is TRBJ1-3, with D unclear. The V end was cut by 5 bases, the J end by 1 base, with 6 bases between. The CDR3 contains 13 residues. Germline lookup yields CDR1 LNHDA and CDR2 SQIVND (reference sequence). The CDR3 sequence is CASSLSSGNTIYF. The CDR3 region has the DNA TGTGCCAGTAGTCTGAGTTCTGGAAACACCATATATTTT. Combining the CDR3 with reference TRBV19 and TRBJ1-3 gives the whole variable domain DGGITQSPKYLFRKEGQNVTLSCEQNLNHDAMYWYRQDPGQGLRLIYYSQIVNDFQKGDIAEGYSVSREKKESFPLTVTSAQKNPTAFYLCASSLSSGNTIYFGEGSWLTVV.

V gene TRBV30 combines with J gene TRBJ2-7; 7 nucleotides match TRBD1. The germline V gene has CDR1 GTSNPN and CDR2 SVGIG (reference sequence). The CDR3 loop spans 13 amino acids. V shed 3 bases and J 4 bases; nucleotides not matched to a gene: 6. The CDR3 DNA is TGTGCCTGGAGCGTGACAGGGATATACGAGCAGTACTTC. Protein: CAWSVTGIYEQYF.

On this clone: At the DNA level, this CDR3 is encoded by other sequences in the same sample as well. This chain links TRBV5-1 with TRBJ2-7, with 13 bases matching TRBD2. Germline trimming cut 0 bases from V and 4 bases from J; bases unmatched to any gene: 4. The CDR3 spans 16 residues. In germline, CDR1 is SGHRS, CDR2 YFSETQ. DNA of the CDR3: TGCGCCAGCAGCTTGGGGGGGACTAGCGGGACTTACGAGCAGTACTTC. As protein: CASSLGGTSGTYEQYF.

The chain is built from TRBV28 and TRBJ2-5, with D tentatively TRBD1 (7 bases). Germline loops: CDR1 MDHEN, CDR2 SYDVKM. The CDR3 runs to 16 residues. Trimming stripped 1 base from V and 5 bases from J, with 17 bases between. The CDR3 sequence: CASSLSGAGGGETQYF. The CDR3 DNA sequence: TGTGCCAGCAGTTTATCGGGGGCAGGGGGTGGTGAGACCCAGTACTTC.

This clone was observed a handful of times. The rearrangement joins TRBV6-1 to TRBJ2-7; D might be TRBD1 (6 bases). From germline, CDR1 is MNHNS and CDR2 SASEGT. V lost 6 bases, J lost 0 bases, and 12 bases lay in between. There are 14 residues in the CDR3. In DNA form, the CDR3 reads TGTGCCAGCAGCCCCGGGACATCCTCCTACGAGCAGTACTTC. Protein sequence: CASSPGTSSYEQYF.

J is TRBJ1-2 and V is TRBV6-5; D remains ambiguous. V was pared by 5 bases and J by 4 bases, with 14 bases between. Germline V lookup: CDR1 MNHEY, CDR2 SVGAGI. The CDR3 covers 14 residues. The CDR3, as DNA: TGTGCCAGCAGTAGAGGGCCCGTTGTCTATGGCTACACCTTC. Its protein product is CASSRGPVVYGYTF.

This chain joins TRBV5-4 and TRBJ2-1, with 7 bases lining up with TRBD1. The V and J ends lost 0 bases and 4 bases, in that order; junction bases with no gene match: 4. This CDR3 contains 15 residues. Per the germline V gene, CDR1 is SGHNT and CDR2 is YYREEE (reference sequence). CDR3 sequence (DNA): TGTGCCAGCAGCTTGGCGACAGGGAATTACAATGAGCAGTTCTTC. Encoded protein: CASSLATGNYNEQFF.

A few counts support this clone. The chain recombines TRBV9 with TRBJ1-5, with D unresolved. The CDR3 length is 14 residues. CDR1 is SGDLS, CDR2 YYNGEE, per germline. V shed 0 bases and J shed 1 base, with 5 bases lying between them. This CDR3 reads CASSVGVSNQPQHF. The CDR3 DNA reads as TGTGCCAGCAGCGTAGGGGTAAGCAATCAGCCCCAGCATTTT.

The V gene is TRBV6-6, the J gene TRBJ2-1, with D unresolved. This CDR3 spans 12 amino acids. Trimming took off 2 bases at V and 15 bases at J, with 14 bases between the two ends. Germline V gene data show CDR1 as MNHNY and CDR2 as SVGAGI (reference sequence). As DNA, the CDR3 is TGTGCCAGCAGTTACGATCGTGGTGTGTGGTTCTTC. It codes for CASSYDRGVWFF.

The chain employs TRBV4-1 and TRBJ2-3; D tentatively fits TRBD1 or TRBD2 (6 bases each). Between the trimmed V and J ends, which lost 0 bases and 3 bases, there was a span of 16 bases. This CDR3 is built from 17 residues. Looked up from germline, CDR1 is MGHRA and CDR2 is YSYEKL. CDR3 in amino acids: CASSQDSRGVRTDTQYF. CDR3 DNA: TGCGCCAGCAGCCAAGATAGTAGGGGGGTGAGGACAGATACGCAGTATTTT.

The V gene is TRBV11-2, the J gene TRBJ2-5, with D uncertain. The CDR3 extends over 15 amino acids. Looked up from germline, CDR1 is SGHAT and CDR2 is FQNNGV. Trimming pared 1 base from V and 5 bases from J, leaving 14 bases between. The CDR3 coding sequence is TGTGCCAGCAGCTTAGGTACTCGATCCGGGGAGACCCAGTACTTC. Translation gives CASSLGTRSGETQYF.

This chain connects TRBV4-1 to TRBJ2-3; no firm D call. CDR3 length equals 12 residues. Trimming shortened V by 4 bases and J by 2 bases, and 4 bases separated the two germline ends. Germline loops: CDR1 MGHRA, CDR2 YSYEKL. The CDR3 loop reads CASSRYTDTQYF. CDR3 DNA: TGCGCCAGCAGCCGGTACACAGATACGCAGTATTTT.